The 23 T cell receptor beta chains in this list originate from one sample, sequenced in a study of cytomegalovirus exposure and HLA in healthy donors. Amplification used 60 Vbeta primers and 13 Jbeta primers. Measured with immunoSEQ multiplex PCR; TCRdb has only the in-frame clones, and not every one. Of about 160,000 clones listed, around four fifths are singletons. The material sequenced was PBMCs. The receptors shown here come from a boy under 10 years old in good health and CMV-seronegative.

The chain carries TRBV2 and TRBJ1-2; possible D gene TRBD1, 6 bases. Deletions cut 6 bases from V and 4 bases from J, with 12 bases between. CDR1 and CDR2 from the germline V gene are SNHLY and FYNNEI. The CDR3 consists of 13 residues. CDR3 nucleotide sequence: TGTGCCAGCAGAGAGGACAGTCGCTATGGCTACACCTTC. Protein product: CASREDSRYGYTF.

With regard to this clone: Other nucleotide sequences in the sample specify the same CDR3. The chain is built from TRBV9 and TRBJ2-3, with 11 bases lining up with TRBD2. CDR3 length equals 15 residues. Germline CDR1 reads SGDLS; CDR2 reads YYNGEE. With V trimmed by 2 bases and J by 3 bases, 2 bases remained unmatched. The CDR3 sequence is CASSVLAGGTDTQYF. CDR3 nucleotides: TGTGCCAGCAGCGTCCTAGCGGGGGGAACAGATACGCAGTATTTT.

The chain links TRBV30 to TRBJ2-1; TRBD2 aligns across 7 bases. J lost 5 bases, V lost 0 bases, and 4 bases had no gene match. Germline loops: CDR1 GTSNPN, CDR2 SVGIG (reference sequence). This CDR3 has 14 residues. CDR3 sequence: CAWSVWAGDNEQFF. CDR3 bases: TGTGCCTGGAGTGTATGGGCGGGAGACAATGAGCAGTTCTTC.

V is TRBV5-4 and J is TRBJ1-2; 9 bases are shared with TRBD1. The V gene's germline CDR1 is SGHNT and CDR2 YYREEE (reference sequence). With V trimmed by 4 bases and J by 2 bases, 9 bases remained unmatched. The CDR3 contains 16 residues. CDR3 protein: CASSANRGLRNYGYTF. The CDR3 DNA follows: TGTGCCAGCAGCGCTAACAGGGGGCTTAGGAACTATGGCTACACCTTC.

This rearrangement joins TRBV19 to TRBJ1-3; D is perhaps TRBD1 (6 bases). The length of the CDR3 is 15 residues. CDR1 is LNHDA, CDR2 SQIVND, per germline (reference sequence). V lost 3 bases to trimming and J lost 1 base, with 10 bases between them. The CDR3 sequence is CASSMGAGSGNTIYF. The CDR3, as DNA: TGTGCCAGTAGTATGGGGGCTGGATCTGGAAACACCATATATTTT.

The V and J genes are TRBV27 and TRBJ2-7; 12 bases line up with TRBD1. The trim removed 2 bases at V and 3 bases at J, leaving 5 bases unmatched. Germline CDR1 and CDR2: MNHEY and SMNVEV (reference sequence). The CDR3 loop spans 16 amino acids. The CDR3 sequence is CASSLNRDRGLYEQYF. The CDR3, as DNA: TGTGCCAGCAGTTTAAACCGGGACAGGGGGCTCTACGAGCAGTACTTC.

This chain uses TRBV4-1 with TRBJ2-5; 10 bases are shared with TRBD2. This CDR3 has 17 residues. CDR1 MGHRA and CDR2 YSYEKL come from the germline V gene. V was pared by 0 bases and J by 5 bases, with 9 bases of the junction left unmatched. This CDR3 is CASSQDGAGGPGETQYF. The CDR3 DNA sequence: TGCGCCAGCAGCCAAGATGGAGCGGGAGGGCCCGGGGAGACCCAGTACTTC.

The chain uses TRBV4-3 and TRBJ1-1, with 8 bases matching TRBD1. The CDR3 consists of 20 residues. V was clipped by 3 bases and J by 0 bases; unmatched bases: 18. The germline V gene encodes CDR1 LGHNA and CDR2 YSLEER. The CDR3 bases are TGCGCCAGCAGCCACCAGGGGGCACAGGGGCGATTATCAGTGAACACTGAAGCTTTCTTT. Translated, it gives CASSHQGAQGRLSVNTEAFF.

The V call is TRBV7-8, the J call TRBJ2-7; no clear D. Trimming cost V 5 bases and J 3 bases, with 11 bases left between them. Germline CDR1 reads SGHVS; CDR2 reads FQNEAQ. The CDR3 is 13 amino acids. The CDR3 loop is CASSLDRGYEQYF. DNA for the CDR3: TGTGCCAGCAGCCTCGATCGCGGCTACGAGCAGTACTTC.

The J gene is TRBJ2-2, the V gene TRBV5-3; 7 bases map to TRBD2. TRBV5-3 is filed as an ORF, its function uncertain. The CDR3 is 14 amino acids. V lost 5 bases, J lost 6 bases, and 7 bases stayed unmatched. CDR3 region: CARRHTSVSGELFF. The CDR3 region has the DNA TGTGCCAGAAGACACACTAGCGTCTCCGGGGAGCTGTTTTTT.

This chain uses TRBV29-1 with TRBJ1-2; 11 bases agree with TRBD1. J lost 8 bases, V lost 7 bases, and 3 bases had no gene match. The germline CDR1 and CDR2 sequences are SQVTM and ANQGSEA. The CDR3 totals 11 residues. The DNA for the CDR3 is TGCAGCGGATGGACAGGGGGCGGCTACACCTTC. Its translation: CSGWTGGGYTF.

The rearrangement joins TRBV5-1 to TRBJ1-1, with 9 positions matching TRBD1. V shed 0 bases and J 3 bases; nucleotides not matched to a gene: 6. This CDR3 is built from 16 residues. Germline V gives CDR1 SGHRS, CDR2 YFSETQ. The CDR3 DNA reads as TGCGCCAGCAGCTTGGGGGACAGGGTGGCGGACACTGAAGCTTTCTTT. Translating gives CASSLGDRVADTEAFF.

There are a few counts of this clone. The chain has TRBV7-9 and TRBJ2-6, with D tentatively TRBD1 (6 bases). The length of the CDR3 is 15 residues. V lost 4 bases, J lost 0 bases, and 7 bases lay in between. Germline V gene sequence: CDR1 SEHNR, CDR2 FQNEAQ (reference sequence). CDR3 region: CASSYRASGANVLTF. CDR3 DNA: TGTGCCAGCAGCTACAGGGCCTCTGGGGCCAACGTCCTGACTTTC.

The chain uses TRBV5-1 and TRBJ1-2; D not certain. CDR3 size: 12 residues. V lost 1 base and J 6 bases, leaving 7 bases between the germline ends. CDR1 and CDR2 from the germline V gene are SGHRS and YFSETQ. This CDR3 reads CASSLPGNGYTF. The CDR3 DNA sequence: TGCGCCAGCAGCTTGCCCGGGAATGGCTACACCTTC.

CDR3 in amino acids: CASSTPGLAGYNEQFF. CDR3 coding DNA: TGTGCCAGCAGCACCCCGGGACTAGCGGGATACAATGAGCAGTTCTTC. V gene TRBV7-2 combines with J gene TRBJ2-1, with 13 bases aligning to TRBD2. Germline-derived CDR1 and CDR2 are SGHTA and FQGNSA. After removal of 5 bases from V and 4 bases from J, the junction contained 5 bases not matched to a gene. The CDR3 is made up of 16 amino acids.

The chain carries TRBV30 and TRBJ1-2; 9 nucleotides match TRBD1. Trimming removed 0 bases from V and 7 bases from J; junction bases left unmatched: 3. Germline CDR1 is GTSNPN and CDR2 is SVGIG (reference sequence). The CDR3 consists of 13 residues. DNA of the CDR3: TGTGCCTGGAGTGTAGGGACAGGGAGTGGCTACACCTTC. Translation: CAWSVGTGSGYTF.

The chain employs TRBV9 and TRBJ2-1; tentatively, D is TRBD2 (6 bases). V gave up 0 bases and J gave up 6 bases, with 16 bases separating them. The germline gives CDR1 SGDLS, CDR2 YYNGEE. CDR3 size: 16 residues. In DNA form, the CDR3 reads TGTGCCAGCAGCGTAGCTGCGGGACCCCTCCGCAATGAGCAGTTCTTC. It encodes CASSVAAGPLRNEQFF.

Only one count was recorded for this clone. This chain uses TRBV18 with TRBJ1-2, with TRBD1 identical over 8 bases. J gave up 0 bases and V 2 bases, and 8 bases lay outside the gene matches. This CDR3 has 17 amino acids. Germline V CDR1 and CDR2: KGHSH, LQKENI. CDR3 in amino acids: CASSPYRDRQSNYGYTF. CDR3 in DNA: TGTGCCAGCTCACCATACCGGGACAGGCAATCTAACTATGGCTACACCTTC.

This clone was seen a few times. The chain recombines TRBV7-3 with TRBJ2-2; D is perhaps TRBD1 (5 bases). V was trimmed by 4 bases and J by 5 bases, leaving 8 bases between them. The germline V gene encodes CDR1 SGHTA and CDR2 FQGTGA. The CDR3 is 13 amino acids. DNA for the CDR3: TGTGCCAGCAGCTGGTCAGGGACCGGGGAGCTGTTTTTT. This codes for CASSWSGTGELFF.

The J gene is TRBJ1-2, the V gene TRBV19, with 8 bases identical to TRBD1. CDR1 and CDR2 (germline): LNHDA, SQIVND (reference sequence). Unmatched junction bases numbered 8, after V lost 4 bases and J lost 4 bases. This CDR3 region has 15 residues. CDR3 DNA: TGTGCCAGTAGTACTAGACAGGGGACCCTCTATGGCTACACCTTC. Encoded protein: CASSTRQGTLYGYTF.

This clone showed up just a few times. The chain links TRBV4-1 to TRBJ2-3; 7 bases match TRBD1. This CDR3 has 14 residues. V lost 7 bases to trimming and J lost 2 bases; unmatched junction nucleotides: 6. CDR1 is MGHRA and CDR2 is YSYEKL in the germline V gene. In nucleotides, the CDR3 is TGCGCCAGCACGACAGGGCCCGACACAGATACGCAGTATTTT. This encodes CASTTGPDTDTQYF.

This clone was picked up one time. This rearrangement joins TRBV15 to TRBJ2-1; D unclear. The ends were cut back, 5 bases at V and 7 bases at J, with 12 bases in the middle. Germline loops: CDR1 LNHNV, CDR2 YYDKDF (reference sequence). CDR3 length equals 13 residues. CDR3 nucleotides: TGTGCCACCAGCCCGACTCGAACTAATGAGCAGTTCTTC. As protein: CATSPTRTNEQFF.

The sample holds a few counts of this clone. The chain recombines TRBV5-6 with TRBJ2-6; 10 bases fit TRBD2. Looked up from germline, CDR1 is SGHDT and CDR2 is YYEEEE. The ends lost 4 bases at V and 3 bases at J; junction bases unmatched: 1. The CDR3 covers 15 residues. CDR3 in amino acids: CASSGLAVGANVLTF. The DNA for the CDR3 is TGTGCCAGCAGCGGACTAGCGGTTGGGGCCAACGTCCTGACTTTC.